This entry describes one T cell receptor beta chain. This clonotype was detected many times. Its antigen is not yet known. Within one base of it there is no much larger clone, and no base qualities were kept. The record originates from a study of regulatory T cells in long-lasting Graves disease (dated by TCRdb to about 2021). Notes on the research overall: Patients with newly diagnosed Graves' disease had been on antithyroid drugs for under 3 months. Persistent Graves' disease patients were compared with newly diagnosed Graves' disease patients by peripheral blood TCR sequencing and RNA sequencing. The study was conducted in China and was registered as a clinical trial. TCR sequencing covered around 13 persistent and 20 or so newly diagnosed Graves' disease patients, some 33 samples in total. Here is what the overall study found, with its caveats: Persistent patients shared more public clonotypes among themselves (around 3,000) than newly diagnosed patients did (about 1,000). Sequencing and analysis were restricted to the TCR beta chain. The authors acknowledged the small sample size as a limitation that may reduce accuracy. The study examined only peripheral blood because the primary lesion, thyroid tissue, could not be accessed. Persistent disease showed preferential use of TRBV28, TRBJ1-2 and TRBJ2-5, whereas newly diagnosed disease favored TRBV20-1 and TRBJ2-1. Compared with newly diagnosed patients, persistent Graves' disease patients had lower TCR Shannon entropy and fewer highly expanded clones, which suggests clonal expansion.

The label giving this sample's time point can be read as: newly diagnosed GD, antithyroid drugs for less than 3 months. For both TCR sequencing and RNA sequencing, RNA was extracted from PBMCs in TRIzol. Graves' disease was diagnosed according to American Thyroid Association guidelines. The patients came from an endocrinology department in Xi'an, China. From each patient, about 9.7 milliliters of peripheral blood was collected into an EDTA anticoagulant tube. Ficoll Paque Plus density gradient separation was used to isolate PBMCs, and no further T cell sorting was performed. An Agilent 2100 Bioanalyzer and agarose gel were used to assess RNA quality, and a NanoDrop 2000 was used to measure RNA concentration. Including the terminal cysteine and phenylalanine, the CDR3 comprises 15 residues. Of the read, only the CDR3 DNA is kept; its 45 bases are in frame from base 1. V loses 0 bases of germline sequence and J loses 1 base, and the interval between the two ends is 9 bases. CDR1 and CDR2, per the germline V gene (reference sequence), are SGHAT and FQDESV.

Library method: multiplex PCR. TCRdb records Illumina HiSeq 4000 as the sequencer. To build TCR beta libraries, CDR3 regions were amplified by Arm-PCR using iRepertoire HTBI primers. Before sequencing, the PCR products underwent gel purification. In the original analysis: Gene usage analysis of CDR3 amino acid clonotypes relied on the 60 or so TRBV and more than twelve TRBJ segments identified across samples. Filtered high-quality paired reads were merged into contigs using COPE and FqMerger. BLAST was used to align contigs to IMGT TRBV, TRBD and TRBJ reference genes, with CDR3 defined following IMGT. Highly expanded clones were defined as clonotypes with a frequency above 0.1%. Shannon entropy was used to measure repertoire diversity, and the Gini coefficient was used to measure V-J evenness. A clonotype found in more than one individual was treated as public. TCRdb itself trimmed the public reads at Q25 with fastp, ran MiXCR and retained productive beta chains. Each entry is one CDR3 protein sequence, shown with its most common DNA and genes. Here the V and J calls rest on TCRdb's processing, not on the authors' analysis. The sample includes 350,000 to 400,000 distinct CDR3 sequences, with around 15% observed a single time. The ten top clones hold 20% of the sample.

The data were also submitted as part of a second study, on T cells in Graves' hyperthyroidism and ophthalmopathy. The second study also describes: Stable Graves' hyperthyroidism was defined as no progression to ophthalmopathy during 18 months of follow-up. Hyperthyroidism patients were newly diagnosed, had a disease duration of under 2 months, and were aged 18 to 65 years. Exclusion was applied to patients with uncontrolled infections, other autoimmune diseases, pregnancy or lactation. Clinical symptoms, serum thyroxine and TRAb, thyroid ultrasound, and orbital computed tomography formed the basis for the diagnoses. The TCR CDR3 was subjected to a first round of RT-PCR using the HTBI primer set and the Qiagen OneStep RT-PCR kit. Most expanded thyroid clonotypes (frequency above 0.001) were also found in blood, which suggests that blood repertoires may mirror thyroid immune responses. A model built on a 13 V-J signature distinguished ophthalmopathy from stable hyperthyroidism, reaching 87.88% sensitivity and under 84% specificity in cross-validation and 80%/75% in testing. In validation, the model predicted progression to ophthalmopathy a median of roughly 6.1 months before onset, with about 71% sensitivity and 72.22% specificity. TCR V-J signatures able to tell the groups apart were searched for in a discovery cohort of 90 to 100 patients, of whom 40 to 45 had Graves' ophthalmopathy and under 65 had stable Graves' hyperthyroidism. An independent validation cohort of under 20 hyperthyroidism patients and more than 15 patients who later progressed to ophthalmopathy tested prospective prediction of ophthalmopathy. The roughly 91 discovery patients were randomly split 7:3 into training and test sets. In addition, the study compared T-cell repertoires in thyroid tissue and in blood from five to seven Graves' hyperthyroidism patients. Once sampling was done, hyperthyroidism patients were given methimazole at a starting dose of 30 mg daily, whereas ophthalmopathy patients were given high-dose intravenous methylprednisolone. Libraries were constructed in a second round of multiplex PCR, after which size selection and purification were performed. Sequencing of the libraries was done on an Illumina HiSeq2000 using paired-end 100 bp reads. SOAPnuke was used to process the raw data, removing reads that contained adapters or uncalled bases, had a mean Phred below 15, or lacked an exact match to the constant primer or identifier. High-quality paired reads were merged with COPE v1.2.5, and unique nucleotide sequences were defined as clonotypes. MiTCR v1.1 was used to align clonotypes to the IMGT TRBV, TRBD and TRBJ reference segments. Only V-J combinations with frequency above 0.0001, covering about 99% of repertoires, were analysed. The TCS score was defined as the ratio of F50 (clonal expansion) to E x V (chaos), calculated using BLOSUM62-based TCRdist between CDR3 peptides within each V-J. Welch's t-statistics and random forest reduced just over 500 V-J features to under 15, which were used in a naive Bayes classifier (R e1071). Sample size was not statistically predetermined, and investigators were not blinded to group allocation. The paper reports TCR Vbeta CDR3 sequencing of approximately 140 peripheral blood samples: fewer than 50 ophthalmopathy, fewer than 85 hyperthyroidism and 17 progressor patients.

The chain is encoded by TRBV11-1 joined to TRBJ1-1, with the D gene uncertain. This clonotype was sampled from a woman aged 18-35 years with Graves disease. Donor details come from another sample of the same person, matched by shared clones. The sequencing used peripheral blood mononuclear cells (PBMCs), collected at new diagnosis, from a patient treated with antithyroid drugs. The DNA sequence is TGTGCCAGCAGCTTAGCAGGGATGAGGAACACTGAAGCTTTCTTT. Its product reads: CASSLAGMRNTEAFF.